This TCR beta chain is from a study of PD-L1 blockade in urothelial cancer. Looking at the study overall: T cell content in blood samples showed a median of about 140,000.

This clone was seen only a few times. Its antigen is not known. Regarding the study as a whole: A below-median TCR clonality in blood before treatment predicted better survival.

Here immunoSEQ multiplex PCR was the method, and the copy in TCRdb shows in-frame clones only, minus some. The table shows 40,000 to 55,000 clones, with roughly 84% occurring only once. Sequences were derived from PBMCs, sampled around atezolizumab (anti-PD-L1) treatment. This TCR derives from a man in his forties with urothelial cancer.

In nucleotides, the CDR3 is TGTGCCAGCAGTTTACAGACAAACACTGAAGCTTTCTTT. This sequence encodes CASSLQTNTEAFF. The chain employs TRBV28 and TRBJ1-1; no reliable D call. Trimming stripped 2 bases from V and 2 bases from J, with 6 bases between. The germline gives CDR1 MDHEN, CDR2 SYDVKM. The CDR3 spans 13 residues.